These T cell receptor beta chains were read from a single sample in a study of blood T cell repertoires in COVID-19. The repertoire was sequenced with immunoSEQ multiplex PCR; TCRdb's copy has only in-frame clones and lacks some. The table lists about 98,000 clones, 60% to 80% of them singletons, with over 7.5% in the top ten. The specimen sequenced was peripheral blood. The receptors were gathered from a man between 60 and 70 years old with active or convalescent COVID-19. Each CDR3 is given with its conserved first and last residue. A D gene is named only where the DNA matches it firmly. Clone size is not always given. Where it is, it says once, few, many or a class for expanded clones.

v_call: TRBV28
d_call: -
j_call: TRBJ2-7
clone_size: many
cdr3_aa: CASSSREAFYEQYF
cdr3_nt: TGTGCCAGCAGTTCCAGGGAGGCATTCTACGAGCAGTACTTC

v_call: TRBV19
d_call: -
j_call: TRBJ2-7
clone_size: -
cdr3_aa: CASSLGGRGLYEQYF
cdr3_nt: TGTGCCAGTAGCCTAGGGGGCAGGGGACTCTACGAGCAGTACTTC

v_call: TRBV5-1
d_call: -
j_call: TRBJ2-7
clone_size: many
cdr3_aa: CASSEHDEQYF
cdr3_nt: TGCGCCAGCAGCGAGCACGACGAGCAGTACTTC

v_call: TRBV29-1
d_call: TRBD2
j_call: TRBJ2-1
clone_size: -
cdr3_aa: CSVETGTSGRDEQFF
cdr3_nt: TGCAGCGTTGAGACCGGGACTAGCGGGAGAGATGAGCAGTTCTTC

v_call: TRBV30
d_call: -
j_call: TRBJ2-7
clone_size: -
cdr3_aa: CAWSGGLNPREQYF
cdr3_nt: TGTGCCTGGAGTGGGGGGCTAAACCCTCGGGAGCAGTACTTC

v_call: TRBV2
d_call: -
j_call: TRBJ2-1
clone_size: -
cdr3_aa: CASSGGLRGNEQFF
cdr3_nt: TGTGCCAGCAGCGGGGGACTGCGGGGAAATGAGCAGTTCTTC

v_call: TRBV4-1
d_call: -
j_call: TRBJ1-1
clone_size: few
cdr3_aa: CASSQDGSGSTEAFF
cdr3_nt: TGCGCCAGCAGCCAAGATGGGTCGGGTAGCACTGAAGCTTTCTTT

v_call: TRBV28
d_call: -
j_call: TRBJ2-5
clone_size: once
cdr3_aa: CASSLQVRETQYF
cdr3_nt: TGTGCCAGCAGTTTACAGGTTAGGGAGACCCAGTACTTC

v_call: TRBV5-6
d_call: -
j_call: TRBJ2-2
clone_size: -
cdr3_aa: CASSLTSTGELFF
cdr3_nt: TGTGCCAGCAGCTTGACTAGCACCGGGGAGCTGTTTTTT

v_call: TRBV7-9
d_call: -
j_call: TRBJ2-2
clone_size: -
cdr3_aa: CASSFPESGRGGTGELFF
cdr3_nt: TGTGCCAGCAGTTTTCCCGAGAGCGGGCGAGGCGGCACCGGGGAGCTGTTTTTT

v_call: TRBV4-3
d_call: -
j_call: TRBJ1-1
clone_size: few
cdr3_aa: CASSQARNTEAFF
cdr3_nt: TGCGCCAGCAGCCAAGCTCGGAACACTGAAGCTTTCTTT

v_call: TRBV5-1
d_call: -
j_call: TRBJ2-3
clone_size: -
cdr3_aa: CASSWEDTQYF
cdr3_nt: TGCGCCAGCAGCTGGGAGGATACGCAGTATTTT